The 21 T cell receptor beta chains presented below share a single source sample, sequenced in a study of T cell clones after liver transplantation. Sequencing used immunoSEQ multiplex PCR; TCRdb keeps in-frame clones, though not all of them. Of tens of thousands of clones in the sample, about two thirds are singletons; the top ten hold approximately 16%. The sample was CD4+ T cells from blood, taken before liver transplant. These receptors were obtained from a human donor who received a liver transplant.

V and J are TRBV6-5 and TRBJ1-4; no reliable D call. The CDR3 is 14 residues long. V was pared by 8 bases and J by 7 bases, with 17 bases between. Germline loops: CDR1 MNHEY, CDR2 SVGAGI. In nucleotides, the CDR3 is TGTGCCAGCTCTACCTCCGTTCCGGGTGAAAAACTGTTTTTT. Translation gives CASSTSVPGEKLFF.

The chain joins TRBV4-2 to TRBJ2-7, with 9 bases that match TRBD1. Germline-derived CDR1 and CDR2 are LGHNA and YNFKEQ. The CDR3 extends over 17 amino acids. V was clipped by 3 bases and J by 2 bases; unmatched bases: 11. CDR3 DNA sequence: TGTGCCAGCAGCCATCCCGAGGAGACAGGGGGGGCCTACGAGCAGTACTTC. Translated: CASSHPEETGGAYEQYF.

The V and J genes are TRBV6-5 and TRBJ2-7; possibly TRBD1 for D (5 bases). CDR3 length: 13 amino acids. V was shortened by 0 bases and J by 7 bases, with 10 bases between the two germline ends. Per the germline V gene, CDR1 is MNHEY and CDR2 is SVGAGI. The CDR3 DNA is TGTGCCAGCAGTTACTCAGGGGTAGGGGAGCAGTACTTC. Protein: CASSYSGVGEQYF.

This chain joins TRBV14 and TRBJ1-1; a possible D gene is TRBD1 (5 bases). Germline values: CDR1 SGHDN, CDR2 FVKESK. Trimming removed 0 bases at V and 5 bases at J, with 10 bases between. This CDR3 comprises 14 residues. The CDR3 here is CASSQEAGRTEAFF. CDR3 DNA: TGTGCCAGCAGCCAAGAGGCAGGGAGGACTGAAGCTTTCTTT.

This chain connects TRBV28 to TRBJ2-6; 7 bases line up with TRBD1. CDR1 is MDHEN and CDR2 is SYDVKM in the germline V gene. J lost 2 bases, V lost 2 bases, and 3 bases had no gene match. The CDR3 runs 16 residues. The DNA for the CDR3 is TGTGCCAGCAGTTTAGCAGGGGGAACTGGGGCCAACGTCCTGACTTTC. Protein product: CASSLAGGTGANVLTF.

V is TRBV29-1 and J is TRBJ2-7; 9 positions agree with TRBD1. Germline V CDR1 and CDR2: SQVTM, ANQGSEA. Trimming removed 4 bases from V and 5 bases from J; junction bases left unmatched: 3. The CDR3 length is 12 residues. CDR3: CSVGTGVNEQYF. The CDR3 nucleotides are TGCAGCGTTGGGACAGGGGTCAACGAGCAGTACTTC.

This rearrangement joins TRBV7-3 to TRBJ2-3; tentative D call: TRBD2 (7 bases). The CDR3 contains 14 residues. V lost 3 bases and J 3 bases, leaving 10 bases between the germline ends. The germline gives CDR1 SGHTA, CDR2 FQGTGA. The CDR3: CASSLGGQTDTQYF. CDR3 DNA: TGTGCCAGCAGCTTGGGGGGGCAAACAGATACGCAGTATTTT.

The rearrangement joins TRBV5-4 to TRBJ2-5, with TRBD1 identical over 11 bases. V shed 4 bases and J 4 bases; nucleotides not matched to a gene: 6. CDR1 is SGHNT, CDR2 YYREEE, per germline (reference sequence). The CDR3 loop spans 15 amino acids. In DNA, the CDR3 is TGTGCCAGCAGCAAGGACAGGGGGCGGGCAGAGACCCAGTACTTC. Translating gives CASSKDRGRAETQYF.

The chain uses TRBV6-1 and TRBJ2-2; the match to TRBD1 covers 9 bases. After removal of 5 bases from V and 1 base from J, the junction contained 2 bases not matched to a gene. This CDR3 region has 15 residues. Germline V gives CDR1 MNHNS, CDR2 SASEGT. The CDR3 region is CASSLDRGNTGELFF. The CDR3 bases are TGTGCCAGCAGTTTGGACAGGGGGAACACCGGGGAGCTGTTTTTT.

The J gene is TRBJ2-2, the V gene TRBV11-3; 7 bases match TRBD1. This CDR3 has 14 residues. With V trimmed by 6 bases and J by 1 base, 2 bases remained unmatched. The V gene's germline CDR1 is SGHNT and CDR2 YENEEA. In DNA, the CDR3 is TGTGCCAGCAGTACAGGGGTGAACACCGGGGAGCTGTTTTTT. Translation: CASSTGVNTGELFF.

The chain carries TRBV6-1 and TRBJ1-2; 8 bases fit TRBD1. The trim removed 0 bases at V and 4 bases at J, leaving 4 bases unmatched. The CDR3 extends over 15 amino acids. Germline V lookup: CDR1 MNHNS, CDR2 SASEGT. The CDR3 reads CASSEATGGIYGYTF. DNA of the CDR3: TGTGCCAGCAGTGAAGCAACAGGGGGAATCTATGGCTACACCTTC.

In DNA form, the CDR3 reads TGCGCCAGCAGTCCAGGGATAGCGGGGAGCTCCTACAATGAGCAGTTCTTC. Its protein product is CASSPGIAGSSYNEQFF. The chain recombines TRBV10-1 with TRBJ2-1; 8 bases are shared with TRBD2. Per germline, CDR1 WNHNN and CDR2 SYGVQD (reference sequence). The CDR3 is made up of 17 amino acids. V trimming: 5 bases; J trimming: 0 bases; junction bases outside the gene matches: 9.

The V gene is TRBV5-4, the J gene TRBJ1-1; D is ambiguous. From germline, CDR1 is SGHNT and CDR2 YYREEE (reference sequence). The V end was cut by 4 bases, the J end by 9 bases, with 19 bases between. The CDR3 spans 14 residues. This chain's CDR3 is CASSPRSYPQQAFF. DNA for the CDR3: TGTGCCAGCAGCCCTAGGTCTTATCCCCAGCAAGCTTTCTTT.

In this sample, this clone turned up many times. The J gene is TRBJ1-2, the V gene TRBV5-4; maybe TRBD1 (6 bases). Deletions cut 4 bases from V and 6 bases from J, with 16 bases between. This CDR3 comprises 14 residues. The V gene's germline CDR1 is SGHNT and CDR2 YYREEE (reference sequence). CDR3 in DNA: TGTGCCAGCAGCCCCGATCGGACAGTCCATGGCTACACCTTC. Translation: CASSPDRTVHGYTF.

CDR3 in amino acids: CASSPTGPNQAFF. For the CDR3, the DNA is TGTGCCAGCAGCCCTACTGGGCCGAACCAAGCTTTCTTT. V is TRBV7-9 and J is TRBJ1-1, with no clear D. Trimming left V 5 bases short and J 9 bases short, with 16 bases between. This CDR3 has 13 amino acids. Germline loops: CDR1 SEHNR, CDR2 FQNEAQ (reference sequence).

This clone has at least ten counts. The rearrangement links TRBV11-1 to TRBJ1-1, with D possibly being TRBD1 (5 bases). CDR1 and CDR2 from the germline V gene are SGHAT and FQDESV (reference sequence). Trimming stripped 7 bases from V and 1 base from J, with 10 bases between. The CDR3 covers 13 residues. DNA for the CDR3: TGTGCCAGCAACATACAGGAGAACACTGAAGCTTTCTTT. Its translation: CASNIQENTEAFF.

This clone appeared a single time. The gene calls are TRBV28 and TRBJ2-7, with D uncertain. CDR3 length equals 13 residues. Trimming removed 2 bases from V and 1 base from J, with 6 bases in between. CDR1 and CDR2 (germline): MDHEN, SYDVKM. Here the CDR3 DNA reads TGTGCCAGCAGTTTACGGTTTTCCTACGAGCAGTACTTC. Residues: CASSLRFSYEQYF.

This clone was counted between two and nine times. V gene TRBV7-9 combines with J gene TRBJ2-7; D call uncertain. Germline assignment: CDR1 SEHNR and CDR2 FQNEAQ (reference sequence). This CDR3 has 13 amino acids. V lost 2 bases and J lost 4, with 9 bases in between. CDR3 nucleotides: TGTGCCAGCAGCTTATATCCCGCGTACGAGCAGTACTTC. It specifies CASSLYPAYEQYF.

The rearrangement links TRBV7-2 to TRBJ2-7, with D possibly being TRBD1 (6 bases). V was shortened by 5 bases and J by 0 bases, with 26 bases between the two germline ends. The CDR3 has 19 amino acids. The germline V gene has CDR1 SGHTA and CDR2 FQGNSA. Here the CDR3 DNA reads TGTGCCAGCAGCATACGTAGCCCTTACACGACAGGCGTCTCCTACGAGCAGTACTTC. Its translation: CASSIRSPYTTGVSYEQYF.

This clone has a handful of counts. V usage is TRBV4-1 and J usage is TRBJ1-2; D remains ambiguous. V lost 2 bases to trimming and J lost 1 base, with 8 bases between them. The CDR3 contains 14 residues. Germline V CDR1 and CDR2: MGHRA, YSYEKL. CDR3 in DNA: TGCGCCAGCAGCCAACTACCGGTTAACTATGGCTACACCTTC. Its protein is CASSQLPVNYGYTF.

This clone was detected only once. This chain uses TRBV14 with TRBJ1-1; TRBD1 is a possible D gene (5 bases). CDR1 is SGHDN and CDR2 is FVKESK in the germline V gene. Trimming stripped 0 bases from V and 4 bases from J, with 12 bases between. This CDR3 region has 15 residues. The CDR3 nucleotides are TGTGCCAGCAGCCAAGAAATAGGGGAGGTCACTGAAGCTTTCTTT. Translated: CASSQEIGEVTEAFF.